This T cell receptor (beta chain) was sequenced in a study of T cells after yellow fever vaccination. Looking at the study overall: For low cell numbers, libraries were made with SMART-Seq v4 Ultra Low Input.

Study conclusions and caveats: Primary-vaccination clones mostly resurfaced post-booster (nearly 97% CD4, roughly 87% CD8). A weaker but faster secondary response was observed, peaking on day 5 versus 15.

CDR1 and CDR2 (germline): MNHEY, SVGAGI. Trimming stripped 6 bases from V and 2 bases from J, with 11 bases between. The CDR3 loop spans 13 amino acids. As to this clonotype: The antigen is unknown.

5'RACE template switching added a universal primer site and UMIs to TCR cDNA. TCRdb independently ran MiXCR on the 5' RACE reads; one entry per CDR3 protein. The sample consists of about 240,000 distinct CDR3 sequences, 6.9% of them appearing once. The V and J genes are TRBV6-5 and TRBJ2-7, with D possibly called TRBD1 or TRBD2 (6 bases each). Sequences were derived from CD4+ T cells sorted from PBMCs, sampled 15 days after the yellow fever booster vaccination. The sequence derives from a man aged 25 to 40 who received the YFV17D yellow fever vaccine. The CDR3 sequence is CASRRDNTYEQYF. The DNA of the CDR3 is TGTGCCAGCAGGCGGGACAACACCTACGAGCAGTACTTC.